The 22 T cell receptor beta chains presented below share a single source sample, sequenced in a study of control samples from healthy donors and cancer patients. Here immunoSEQ multiplex PCR was the method, and the copy in TCRdb shows in-frame clones only, minus some. The table lists fewer than 40,000 clones, less than 95% of them singletons. Sequences were obtained from blood. These receptors came from a man aged 60 to 75 in good health.

There are a few counts of this clone. The chain links TRBV18 to TRBJ1-4, with TRBD1 as a possible D gene (6 bases). This CDR3 spans 16 amino acids. With 1 base removed from V and 5 bases from J, the gap between germline ends came to 14 bases. Germline values: CDR1 KGHSH, CDR2 LQKENI. The CDR3 loop is CASSPLRGKENEKLFF. CDR3 nucleotides: TGTGCCAGCTCACCACTTAGGGGGAAGGAAAATGAAAAACTGTTTTTT.

This sequence joins TRBV28 and TRBJ2-7; a weak D match, TRBD1 (6 bases). V was clipped by 8 bases and J by 0 bases, with 11 bases between them. From germline, CDR1 is MDHEN and CDR2 SYDVKM. The CDR3 has 13 residues. The CDR3 coding sequence is TGTGCCAGCGAGACAGGAAGCTCCTACGAGCAGTACTTC. Protein: CASETGSSYEQYF. The full variable domain, its missing parts supplied by reference TRBV28 and TRBJ2-7, is DVKVTQSSRYLVKRTGEKVFLECVQDMDHENMFWYRQDPGLGLRLIYFSYDVKMKEKGDIPEGYSVSREKKERFSLILESASTNQTSMYLCASETGSSYEQYFGPGTRLTVT.

Written as DNA, the CDR3 is TGTGCCAGCAGCGAGACTAGCGGCCAAGAGACCCAGTACTTC. Translated: CASSETSGQETQYF. The V and J genes are TRBV7-2 and TRBJ2-5, with 9 bases that match TRBD2. The length of the CDR3 is 14 residues. CDR1 and CDR2 from the germline V gene are SGHTA and FQGNSA. V gave up 5 bases and J gave up 1 base; unmatched junction bases: 2.

V and J are TRBV7-2 and TRBJ2-1; D not resolved. The CDR3 length is 14 residues. Trimming pared 1 base from V and 3 bases from J, leaving 7 bases between. Germline V gives CDR1 SGHTA, CDR2 FQGNSA. The CDR3 loop reads CASSLVQNYNEQFF. The CDR3 region has the DNA TGTGCCAGCAGCTTAGTCCAGAACTACAATGAGCAGTTCTTC.

V and J are TRBV7-2 and TRBJ1-3; D is undetermined. V gave up 3 bases and J gave up 2 bases, with 8 bases separating them. CDR1 and CDR2 from the germline V gene are SGHTA and FQGNSA. The CDR3 covers 14 residues. CDR3 region: CASSFQVAGNTIYF. CDR3 DNA sequence: TGTGCCAGCAGCTTCCAGGTCGCTGGAAACACCATATATTTT.

The rearrangement uses TRBV7-9 and TRBJ2-1; D is undetermined. CDR3 size: 12 residues. V shed 4 bases and J shed 7 bases, with 8 bases lying between them. Germline CDR1 reads SEHNR; CDR2 reads FQNEAQ (reference sequence). The CDR3 sequence: CASSSRFNEQFF. CDR3 nucleotides: TGTGCCAGCAGCTCACGGTTTAATGAGCAGTTCTTC.

V usage is TRBV5-1 and J usage is TRBJ2-3; 10 bases are shared with TRBD1. The CDR3 is 15 residues long. The V segment lost 2 bases and the J segment 4 bases; nucleotides outside the gene matches: 4. Germline lookup yields CDR1 SGHRS and CDR2 YFSETQ. The CDR3 is CASSFGTGVADTQYF. CDR3 DNA sequence: TGCGCCAGCAGCTTCGGGACAGGGGTAGCAGATACGCAGTATTTT.

The V and J genes are TRBV23-1 and TRBJ2-7; 10 positions agree with TRBD1. TRBV23-1 falls under the ORF class, with uncertain function. The CDR3 spans 19 residues. V lost 0 bases and J lost 1; bases outside the gene matches: 12. CDR3 loop: CASSQSNRSGTGVSYEQYF. The CDR3 region has the DNA TGCGCCAGCAGTCAATCAAACCGATCCGGGACAGGGGTTTCCTACGAGCAGTACTTC.

The chain combines TRBV19 with TRBJ1-5, with 9 bases fitting TRBD1. With V trimmed by 5 bases and J by 0 bases, 2 bases remained unmatched. The germline V gene has CDR1 LNHDA and CDR2 SQIVND (reference sequence). The CDR3 has 15 residues. CDR3 protein: CASSAQGASNQPQHF. Written as DNA, the CDR3 is TGTGCCAGTAGTGCACAGGGGGCTAGCAATCAGCCCCAGCATTTT.

This sequence joins TRBV10-3 and TRBJ2-3; 13 bases map to TRBD2. V was pared by 4 bases and J by 2 bases, with 9 bases of the junction left unmatched. Germline CDR1 ENHRY, CDR2 SYGVKD. The CDR3 has 18 residues. CDR3: CAISGRGLAGEYTDTQYF. Here the CDR3 DNA reads TGTGCCATCAGTGGTCGAGGACTAGCGGGGGAGTACACAGATACGCAGTATTTT.

The chain uses TRBV3-1 (or the pseudogene TRBV3-2) and TRBJ2-7; TRBD1 matches at 7 bases. The V gene's germline CDR1 is LGHDT and CDR2 YNNKEL (reference sequence). The V gene end was trimmed by 2 bases and the J gene end by 4 bases; junction bases not matched to a gene: 11. The CDR3 has 16 residues. The CDR3: CASSQPRGSGGYEQYF. The CDR3 nucleotides are TGTGCCAGCAGCCAACCAAGGGGGTCAGGGGGTTACGAGCAGTACTTC.

The rearrangement links TRBV5-1 to TRBJ1-2; D is uncertain. Per germline, CDR1 SGHRS and CDR2 YFSETQ. Between the trimmed V and J ends, which lost 3 bases and 4 bases, there was a span of 19 bases. The CDR3 is made up of 16 amino acids. CDR3 region: CASSSQGGRQSYGYTF. For the CDR3, the DNA is TGCGCCAGCAGCTCCCAAGGAGGGCGACAAAGCTATGGCTACACCTTC.

The V call is TRBV7-8, the J call TRBJ2-3; 7 nucleotides match TRBD2. The CDR3 totals 17 residues. CDR1 is SGHVS, CDR2 FQNEAQ, per germline. Trimming cost V 4 bases and J 2 bases; bases outside gene matches: 12. The CDR3 sequence is CASSSARRGLNTDTQYF. The CDR3 nucleotides read TGTGCCAGCAGCTCCGCCCGGCGGGGGTTAAACACAGATACGCAGTATTTT.

This clone was detected only once. This chain links TRBV6-2 or TRBV6-3 with TRBJ1-5, with TRBD1 matching over 8 bases. Unmatched junction bases numbered 10, after V lost 0 bases and J lost 3 bases. Germline V gene lookup returns CDR1 MNHEY and CDR2 SVGEGT. The CDR3 is made up of 18 amino acids. The CDR3 is CASSYSVQGAYINQPQHF. As DNA, the CDR3 is TGTGCCAGCAGTTACTCTGTCCAGGGGGCCTATATCAATCAGCCCCAGCATTTT.

The chain links TRBV3-1 (or the pseudogene TRBV3-2) to TRBJ2-7, with D possibly matching TRBD1 (5 bases). V dropped 5 bases and J dropped 6 bases, with 11 bases sitting between them. This CDR3 spans 12 amino acids. Germline assignment: CDR1 LGHDT and CDR2 YNNKEL (reference sequence). The DNA for the CDR3 is TGTGCCAGCAGCTCCAGGGTCGGCGAGCAGTACTTC. As protein: CASSSRVGEQYF.

The V call is TRBV3-1 (or the pseudogene TRBV3-2), the J call TRBJ2-2; TRBD2 aligns across 9 bases. This CDR3 comprises 17 residues. Trimming cost V 4 bases and J 4 bases; bases outside gene matches: 10. Germline assignment: CDR1 LGHDT and CDR2 YNNKEL (reference sequence). The CDR3 DNA reads as TGTGCCAGCAGCCCCGCCGGGACTAGCTTCGGCACCGGGGAGCTGTTTTTT. Amino acid sequence: CASSPAGTSFGTGELFF.

This clone was observed a single time. V usage is TRBV4-1 and J usage is TRBJ1-4, with D possibly TRBD1 on 6 matching bases. This CDR3 region has 15 residues. Germline V lookup: CDR1 MGHRA, CDR2 YSYEKL. Between the trimmed V and J ends, which lost 4 bases and 4 bases, there was a span of 13 bases. Here the CDR3 reads CASSPLRGRNEKLFF. CDR3 sequence (DNA): TGCGCCAGCAGCCCCCTCAGGGGTCGTAATGAAAAACTGTTTTTT.

The chain couples TRBV27 to TRBJ1-6, with D possibly matching TRBD1 (5 bases). The CDR3 consists of 13 residues. Trimming took off 3 bases at V and 6 bases at J, with 6 bases between the two ends. Germline-derived CDR1 and CDR2 are MNHEY and SMNVEV (reference sequence). Here the CDR3 reads CASSFGTNSPLHF. CDR3 in DNA: TGTGCCAGCAGTTTTGGGACTAATTCACCCCTCCACTTT.

The V gene is TRBV28, the J gene TRBJ1-1, with D unresolved. Germline V lookup: CDR1 MDHEN, CDR2 SYDVKM. This CDR3 has 16 amino acids. V was trimmed by 4 bases and J by 3 bases, leaving 18 bases between them. As DNA, the CDR3 is TGTGCCAGCAGTTCCCCCCCAGGCTCCCCTCACACTGAAGCTTTCTTT. Translation gives CASSSPPGSPHTEAFF.

The rearrangement links TRBV3-1 (or the pseudogene TRBV3-2) to TRBJ2-2; perhaps D is TRBD1 or TRBD2 (5 bases each). V was cut by 4 bases and J by 2 bases, with 11 bases left in between. The CDR3 totals 15 residues. Germline V lookup: CDR1 LGHDT, CDR2 YNNKEL (reference sequence). Written as DNA, the CDR3 is TGTGCCAGCAGCCCTGGGACCTATAACACCGGGGAGCTGTTTTTT. Amino acid sequence: CASSPGTYNTGELFF.

Only one count was recorded for this clone. This chain uses TRBV27 with TRBJ2-7; a possible D gene is TRBD1 (6 bases). Per the germline V gene, CDR1 is MNHEY and CDR2 is SMNVEV (reference sequence). CDR3 length equals 15 residues. V was pared by 1 base and J by 0 bases, with 10 bases between. CDR3 protein: CASSLYAGDSYEQYF. The CDR3 coding sequence is TGTGCCAGCAGTTTATACGCAGGGGACTCCTACGAGCAGTACTTC.

The DNA of the CDR3 is TGTGCCAGCAGCTATGACAGGGGAGGGGGCAATGAGCAGTTCTTC. Its translation: CASSYDRGGGNEQFF. This chain joins TRBV6-5 and TRBJ2-1, with D maybe TRBD1 (8 bases). Looked up from germline, CDR1 is MNHEY and CDR2 is SVGAGI. Deletions cut 6 bases from V and 6 bases from J, with 18 bases between. This CDR3 has 15 residues.